This T cell receptor beta chain was found in a study of CD8 T cells in ankylosing spondylitis. This clonotype came up a few times. The CDR3 spans 14 residues. V was trimmed by 3 bases and J by 6 bases, leaving 12 bases between them. Germline V gives CDR1 LNHDA, CDR2 SQIVND (reference sequence). Using its own MiXCR run on the 5' RACE reads, TCRdb lists one record per CDR3 protein. The sample holds 250,000 to 350,000 distinct CDR3 sequences; 15% to 20% are singletons and the top ten take 7.5% to 9.5%. The genes are TRBV19 and TRBJ2-1; tentatively, D is TRBD2 (6 bases). Sequenced: blood, either unsorted or a sorted T cell fraction (not recorded which). The source of this sequence is a male donor with ankylosing spondylitis or in good health (not recorded which). CDR3 DNA: TGTGCCAGTAGTATCCCGGCGGGAAGCAATGAGCAGTTCTTC. This gives the protein CASSIPAGSNEQFF.